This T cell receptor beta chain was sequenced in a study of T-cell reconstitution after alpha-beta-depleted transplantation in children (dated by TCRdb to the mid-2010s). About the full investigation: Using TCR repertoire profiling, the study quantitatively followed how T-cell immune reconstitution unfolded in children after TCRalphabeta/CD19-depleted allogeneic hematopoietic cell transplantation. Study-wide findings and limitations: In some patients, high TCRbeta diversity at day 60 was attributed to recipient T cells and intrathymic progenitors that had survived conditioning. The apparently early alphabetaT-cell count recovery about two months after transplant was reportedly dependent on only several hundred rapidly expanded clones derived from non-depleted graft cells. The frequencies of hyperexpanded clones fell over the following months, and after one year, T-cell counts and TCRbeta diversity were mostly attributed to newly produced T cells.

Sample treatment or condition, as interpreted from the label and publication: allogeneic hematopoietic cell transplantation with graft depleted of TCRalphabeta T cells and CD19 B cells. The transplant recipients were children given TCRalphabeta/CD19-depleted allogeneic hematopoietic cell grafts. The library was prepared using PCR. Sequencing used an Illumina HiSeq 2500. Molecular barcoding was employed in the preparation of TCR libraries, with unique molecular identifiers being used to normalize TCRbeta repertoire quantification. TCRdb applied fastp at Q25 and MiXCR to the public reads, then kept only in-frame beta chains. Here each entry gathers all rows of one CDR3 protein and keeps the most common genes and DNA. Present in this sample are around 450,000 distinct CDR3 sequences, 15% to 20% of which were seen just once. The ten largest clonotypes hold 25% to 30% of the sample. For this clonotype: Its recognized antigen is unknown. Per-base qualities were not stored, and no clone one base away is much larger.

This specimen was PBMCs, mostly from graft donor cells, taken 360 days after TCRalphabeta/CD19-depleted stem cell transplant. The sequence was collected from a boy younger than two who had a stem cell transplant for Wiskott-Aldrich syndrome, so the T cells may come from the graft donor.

At the DNA level, the sequence is TGTGCCAGCACCATACTAGCGGGAGATACAGATACGCAGTATTTT. The resulting protein is CASTILAGDTDTQYF. The chain employs TRBV12-3 or TRBV12-4 and TRBJ2-3, with 11 central nucleotides matching TRBD2. V is cut back by 7 bases and J by 3 bases, with 6 bases in the junction unmatched. Reading from cysteine to phenylalanine, the CDR3 counts 15 amino acids. The entry retains the CDR3 DNA only, 45 bases that are in frame from base 1.